The following is a T cell receptor (beta chain) sequence with its context. Its antigen target is currently unknown. Per-nucleotide qualities are absent, and no much larger clonotype sits a single base away. The CDR3 regions of human TCRbeta chains were analyzed by immunosequencing. Under the source paper's analysis protocol: TCRs in the repertoires were compared against a reference library of SARS-CoV-2-specific TCRs that had been generated with the MIRA antigen-specificity platform. Breadth was defined as the fraction of unique TCRs that were SARS-CoV-2-associated, and depth was defined as the fraction of total T cells that were SARS-CoV-2-associated. Using the MIRA data, each spike-specific TCR was assigned both to the spike region to which the TCR was reactive and to a CD4 or CD8 class. Log10-transformed breadth and depth values were compared by one-way ANOVA with Sidak's multiple comparisons tests. TCRdb took this table from immuneACCESS and kept in-frame rearrangements with V and J called. Such tables lack part of the clones; where checked against another copy, unresolved V genes explain under half of the gap, and the rest is unexplained. That table supplies the V and J calls and clone size; D and trimming were determined from the DNA. Present in this sample are 70,000 to 90,000 clones, around 90% of which were seen just once. 2% to 3% of the sample comes from the top ten.

The data derive from a study of T cell responses to AZD1222 COVID-19 vaccine listed by TCRdb under 2021. Background for the entire study: AZD1222 recipients given second doses at about 4 weeks or at about 12 weeks were pooled, since spike-specific TCR depth and breadth were not found to differ between the two schedules. TCR sequencing covered approximately 230 trial participants: around 210 given two doses of AZD1222 and about 26 given two doses of MenACWY control vaccine. Trial participants were enrolled by age into subgroups of 18-55, 56-69 and 70-plus years, and roughly 150, 30 and 60 TCR-sequenced participants, respectively, were included in these subgroups. Broad study findings and their caveats: Participants were mostly white British and included more females than males, and it was suggested by the authors that clonal diversity may have been underestimated. Epitopes outside the regions mutated in the B.1.351 and B.1.1.7 variants were reportedly recognized by nearly half of the unique spike-specific TCRs. Conclusions about previously exposed vaccinees are limited because only five to seven AZD1222 recipients were SARS-CoV-2 seropositive at baseline. After two AZD1222 doses, spike-specific TCR breadth and depth were significantly higher than at day 0 and than in MenACWY recipients. Because no day 14 peak-response samples were available, the repertoires could be characterized only after the peak T cell response. The 56-69-year group was small, and its depth increase did not reach significance, likely because of low power. The whole spike protein was spanned by vaccine-associated CD4 TCRs, and dominant responses were seen in regions 160-218 and 743-854.

The sample's time point label, decoded: baseline before first vaccination. Vaccinee samples were obtained from the UK trials COV001 and COV002, which included a single-blind randomized controlled phase 2/3 trial of AZD1222 (ChAdOx1 nCoV-19) in healthy adults. Trial participant PBMC samples were collected at day 0 and day 28 after the second dose for TCRbeta chain sequencing. Measured from the cysteine to the phenylalanine, the CDR3 is 13 residues long. The retained sequence is limited to the CDR3, 39 bases, with the frame set at the first base. V is pruned by 4 bases and J by 9 bases, leaving 7 bases of the junction without a gene match. In the germline V gene, CDR1 corresponds to SGHRS and CDR2 to YFSETQ.

Sample: peripheral blood, taken on day 0 of AZD1222 vaccination. The TCR originated in an adult in good health. The rearrangement combines TRBV5-1 with TRBJ2-1, with 7 middle bases fitting TRBD2. In nucleotide form, the sequence is TGCGCCAGCAGCGGGGCCAGGGAGGGTGAGCAGTTCTTC. It translates to CASSGAREGEQFF.